This T cell receptor (beta chain) derives from a study of radiation and T cells in renal cell carcinoma. Study context: Nephrectomy followed 15 Gy stereotactic body radiation by 4 weeks.

On this clone: Its matching antigen is unknown.

TCRdb keeps only in-frame clones here, not all; method: immunoSEQ multiplex PCR. The table has tens of thousands of clones, 70% to 80% seen once; the top ten hold roughly 7.4%. Time point indicated: blood 2 weeks post-SBRT. Treatment described: 15 Gy SBRT to primary tumor, nephrectomy 4 weeks later. Serial blood draws occurred at baseline and 2 and 4 weeks post-SBRT. The patient's renal cell carcinoma had clear cell pathology. Study-level points and caveats: In blood, top tumor clones expanded by 2 weeks, shrinking by 4.

Germline V gives CDR1 LNHDA, CDR2 SQIVND (reference sequence). Trimming pared 6 bases from V and 6 bases from J, leaving 9 bases between. This CDR3 region has 12 residues. This chain uses TRBV19 with TRBJ1-5; D might be TRBD1 (6 bases). This clonotype was sampled from a man aged 60 to 75 with renal cell carcinoma. The starting material was blood, obtained from a patient whose treatment included radiotherapy and nephrectomy. This CDR3 is CASRQGGQPQHF. CDR3 nucleotide sequence: TGTGCCAGTAGACAGGGTGGTCAGCCCCAGCATTTT.